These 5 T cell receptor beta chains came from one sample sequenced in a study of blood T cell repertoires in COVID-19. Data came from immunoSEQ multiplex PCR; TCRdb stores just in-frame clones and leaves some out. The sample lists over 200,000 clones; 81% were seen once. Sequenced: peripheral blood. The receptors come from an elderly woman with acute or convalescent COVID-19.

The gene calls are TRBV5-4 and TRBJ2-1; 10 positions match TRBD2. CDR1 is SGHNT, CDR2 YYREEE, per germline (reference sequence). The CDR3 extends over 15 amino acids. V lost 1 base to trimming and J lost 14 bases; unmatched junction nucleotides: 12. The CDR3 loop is CASSLKGTSGNKEFF. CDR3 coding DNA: TGTGCCAGCAGCTTGAAGGGAACTAGCGGGAACAAGGAGTTCTTC.

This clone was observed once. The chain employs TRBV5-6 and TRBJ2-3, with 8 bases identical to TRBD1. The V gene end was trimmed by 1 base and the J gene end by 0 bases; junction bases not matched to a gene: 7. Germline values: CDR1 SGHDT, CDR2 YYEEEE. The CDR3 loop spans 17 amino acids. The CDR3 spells CASSLRTTGGSTDTQYF. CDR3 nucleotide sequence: TGTGCCAGCAGCTTGCGAACTACAGGGGGAAGCACAGATACGCAGTATTTT.

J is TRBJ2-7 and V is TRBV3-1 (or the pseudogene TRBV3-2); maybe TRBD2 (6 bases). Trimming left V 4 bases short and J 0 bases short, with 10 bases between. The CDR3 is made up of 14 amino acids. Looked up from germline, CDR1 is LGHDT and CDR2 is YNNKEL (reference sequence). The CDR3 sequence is CASSLGLSSYEQYF. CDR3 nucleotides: TGTGCCAGCAGCCTGGGACTCAGCTCCTACGAGCAGTACTTC.

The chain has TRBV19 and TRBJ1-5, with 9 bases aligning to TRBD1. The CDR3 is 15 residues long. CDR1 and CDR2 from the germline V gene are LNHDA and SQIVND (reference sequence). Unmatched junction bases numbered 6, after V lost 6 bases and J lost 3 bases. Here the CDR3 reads CASSLDRGYNQPQHF. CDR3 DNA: TGTGCCAGTAGCCTGGACAGGGGCTACAATCAGCCCCAGCATTTT.

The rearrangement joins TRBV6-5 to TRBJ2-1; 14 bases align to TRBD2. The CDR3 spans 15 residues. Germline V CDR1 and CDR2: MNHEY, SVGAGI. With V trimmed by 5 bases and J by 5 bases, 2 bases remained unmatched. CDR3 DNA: TGTGCCAGCAGTAGGGGACTAGCGGGGGACAATGAGCAGTTCTTC. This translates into CASSRGLAGDNEQFF.